This T cell receptor beta chain is drawn from a study of immune evolution from preneoplasia to lung adenocarcinoma. V shed 6 bases and J shed 0 bases, with 15 bases lying between them. The CDR3 contains 15 residues. The germline V gene encodes CDR1 GTSNPN and CDR2 SVGIG (reference sequence). Repertoires were generated with immunoSEQ multiplex PCR, while TCRdb's copy carries only in-frame clones and drops some. The table lists fewer than 7,500 clones, roughly 74% of them singletons, with around 9.5% in the top ten. This clone was found a few times. Its target is unknown. Study conclusions and caveats: Top clone share appeared to fall from AAH through AIS, MIA, adenocarcinoma. Later-stage lesions seemingly showed higher T cell density and diversity than normal lung.

The origin of this receptor is an older donor with lung adenocarcinoma. Sequencing used FFPE adjacent normal lung tissue. The J gene is TRBJ1-3, the V gene TRBV30; weak D call: TRBD1 (6 bases). The CDR3 reads CACSRTASSGNTIYF. CDR3 bases: TGTGCCTGCTCCAGGACAGCGAGCTCTGGAAACACCATATATTTT.